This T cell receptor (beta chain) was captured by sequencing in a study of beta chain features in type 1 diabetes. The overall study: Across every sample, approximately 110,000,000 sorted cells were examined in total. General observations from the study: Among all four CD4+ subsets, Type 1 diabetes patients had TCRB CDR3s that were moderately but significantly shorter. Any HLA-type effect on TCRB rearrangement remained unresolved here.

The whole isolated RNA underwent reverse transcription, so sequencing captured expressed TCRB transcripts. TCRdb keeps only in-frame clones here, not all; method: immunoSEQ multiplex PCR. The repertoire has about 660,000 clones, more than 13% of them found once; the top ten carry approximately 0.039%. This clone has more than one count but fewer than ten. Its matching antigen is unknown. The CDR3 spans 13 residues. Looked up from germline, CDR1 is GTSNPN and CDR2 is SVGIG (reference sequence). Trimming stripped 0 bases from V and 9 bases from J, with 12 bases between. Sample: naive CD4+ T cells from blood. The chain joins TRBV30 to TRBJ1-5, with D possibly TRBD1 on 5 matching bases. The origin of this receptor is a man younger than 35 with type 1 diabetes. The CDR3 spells CAWSVEGTGPQHF. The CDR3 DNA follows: TGTGCCTGGAGTGTAGAGGGTACAGGGCCCCAGCATTTT. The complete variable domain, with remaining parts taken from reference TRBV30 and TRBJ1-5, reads SQTIHQWPATLVQPVGSPLSLECTVEGTSNPNLYWYRQAAGRGLQLLFYSVGIGQISSEVPQNLSASRPQDRQFILSSKKLLLSDSGFYLCAWSVEGTGPQHFGDGTRLSIL.